Sequencing of this TCR beta chain was carried out in a study of shared clonotypes between healthy human individuals. At a deep level, the assay was run. TCRdb keeps only in-frame clones here, not all; method: immunoSEQ multiplex PCR. Counted here are some 1,600,000 clones, around 98% occurring once; the ten biggest clones make up about 0.4%. Study conclusions and caveats: Among the subsets, naive ones generally showed larger estimated richness than memory ones.

Naive CD45RA+ and memory CD45RA-negative subsets were split from CD4+ cells. The V end was cut by 5 bases, the J end by 0 bases, with 16 bases between. This CDR3 has 16 residues. Per the germline V gene, CDR1 is SGHVS and CDR2 is FNYEAQ. Worth noting for this clone: Its antigen is unidentified.

The chain is built from TRBV7-6 and TRBJ2-5; D is possibly TRBD1 or TRBD2 (6 bases each). Input material: naive CD4+ T cells sorted from blood. Subset of the sample: CD45RA+ positively selected. The origin of this receptor is a man aged 30-40 years in good health. CDR3 amino acids: CASSELGGTYQETQYF. CDR3 sequence (DNA): TGTGCCAGCAGCGAACTAGGGGGGACGTACCAAGAGACCCAGTACTTC. The full variable domain, rest sourced from reference TRBV7-6 and TRBJ2-5, is GAGVSQSPRYKVTKRGQDVALRCDPISGHVSLYWYRQALGQGPEFLTYFNYEAQQDKSGLPNDRFSAERPEGSISTLTIQRTEQRDSAMYRCASSELGGTYQETQYFGPGTRLLVL.